Shown below are 7 T cell receptor beta chains from a single sample sequenced in a study of shared clonotypes between healthy human individuals. Repertoires were generated with immunoSEQ multiplex PCR, while TCRdb's copy carries only in-frame clones and drops some. The repertoire consists of about 1.5 million clones, with under 99% occurring once and the leading ten covering about 0.42%. Specimen: naive CD4+ T cells sorted from blood. Subset denoted: CD45RA+ positively selected. The receptor source for this set is a young man in good health.

CDR3 protein: CSATQGQPQHF. The CDR3 DNA is TGCAGTGCTACTCAGGGGCAGCCCCAGCATTTT. V is TRBV20-1 and J is TRBJ1-5; maybe TRBD1 (6 bases). Germline V gene data show CDR1 as DFQATT and CDR2 as SNEGSKA (reference sequence). The CDR3 loop spans 11 amino acids. Trimming took 4 bases from V and 7 from J, leaving 8 bases between them.

The rearrangement joins TRBV4-3 to TRBJ2-1; 7 bases map to TRBD2. The germline gives CDR1 LGHNA, CDR2 YSLEER. This CDR3 is built from 16 residues. V was pared by 1 base and J by 7 bases, with 10 bases of the junction left unmatched. The CDR3 bases are TGCGCCAGCAGCCAAGTGCCACGGGGGAGGGTTAATGAGCAGTTCTTC. Residues: CASSQVPRGRVNEQFF.

With respect to this clone: At the DNA level, this CDR3 is encoded by other sequences in the same sample as well. The chain couples TRBV9 to TRBJ1-5; D is undetermined. There are 15 residues in the CDR3. The germline CDR1 and CDR2 sequences are SGDLS and YYNGEE. Trimming removed 0 bases from V and 3 bases from J, with 10 bases in between. Here the CDR3 reads CASSVEGSHNQPQHF. CDR3 DNA: TGTGCCAGCAGCGTAGAGGGCAGCCACAATCAGCCCCAGCATTTT.

DNA for the CDR3: TGTGCCAGCAGTGAAGAGCGGTCGATTGAAGCTTTCTTT. The encoded protein is CASSEERSIEAFF. V is TRBV2 and J is TRBJ1-1; D remains unclear. CDR1 is SNHLY, CDR2 FYNNEI, per germline. This CDR3 has 13 residues. V was shortened by 1 base and J by 7 bases, with 10 bases between the two germline ends.

This rearrangement joins TRBV11-2 to TRBJ2-7; no clear D. The CDR3 extends over 15 amino acids. CDR1 is SGHAT and CDR2 is FQNNGV in the germline V gene. V shed 5 bases and J shed 3 bases, with 17 bases lying between them. CDR3 DNA sequence: TGTGCCAGCAGCCGCGGTAGTGGGTTCTACTACGAGCAGTACTTC. It yields the protein CASSRGSGFYYEQYF.

J is TRBJ1-1 and V is TRBV19, with D unresolved. V lost 3 bases and J 11 bases, leaving 10 bases between the germline ends. This CDR3 spans 11 amino acids. The germline V gene encodes CDR1 LNHDA and CDR2 SQIVND (reference sequence). CDR3 amino acids: CASSMGVAAFF. CDR3 DNA: TGTGCCAGTAGTATGGGAGTAGCGGCTTTCTTT.

The V and J genes are TRBV5-1 and TRBJ2-5; no definite D call. CDR3 length: 14 amino acids. With 0 bases removed from V and 2 bases from J, the gap between germline ends came to 8 bases. Germline V lookup: CDR1 SGHRS, CDR2 YFSETQ. In DNA, the CDR3 is TGCGCCAGCAGCTTGGCGGCGGTTCAAGAGACCCAGTACTTC. This sequence encodes CASSLAAVQETQYF.